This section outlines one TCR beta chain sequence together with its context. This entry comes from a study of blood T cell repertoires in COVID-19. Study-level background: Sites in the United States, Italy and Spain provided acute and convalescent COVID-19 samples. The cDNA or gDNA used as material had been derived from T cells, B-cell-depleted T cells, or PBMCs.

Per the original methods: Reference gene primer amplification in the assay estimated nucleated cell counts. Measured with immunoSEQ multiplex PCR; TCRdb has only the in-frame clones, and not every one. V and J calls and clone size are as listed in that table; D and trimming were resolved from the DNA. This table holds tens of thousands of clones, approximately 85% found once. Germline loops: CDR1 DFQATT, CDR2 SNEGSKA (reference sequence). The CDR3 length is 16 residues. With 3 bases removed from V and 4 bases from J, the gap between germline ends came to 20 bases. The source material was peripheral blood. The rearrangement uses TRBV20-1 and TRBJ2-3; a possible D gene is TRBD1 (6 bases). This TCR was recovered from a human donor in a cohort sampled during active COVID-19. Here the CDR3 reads CSASLGGGTQADTQYF. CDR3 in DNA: TGCAGTGCTAGTTTAGGGGGTGGGACCCAAGCAGATACGCAGTATTTT.